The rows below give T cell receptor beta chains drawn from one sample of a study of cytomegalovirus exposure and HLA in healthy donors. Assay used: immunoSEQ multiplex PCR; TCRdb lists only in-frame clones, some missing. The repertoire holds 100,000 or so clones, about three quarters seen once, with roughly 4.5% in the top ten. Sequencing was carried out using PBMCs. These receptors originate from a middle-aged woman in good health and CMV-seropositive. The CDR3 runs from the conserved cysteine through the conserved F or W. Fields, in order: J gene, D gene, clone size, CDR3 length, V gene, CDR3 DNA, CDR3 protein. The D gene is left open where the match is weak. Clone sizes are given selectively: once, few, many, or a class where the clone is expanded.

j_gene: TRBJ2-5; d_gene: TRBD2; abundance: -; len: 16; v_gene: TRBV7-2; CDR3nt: TGTGCCAGCAGCTTAAACTTAGCGGGAGCTTCAGAGACCCAGTACTTC; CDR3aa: CASSLNLAGASETQYF
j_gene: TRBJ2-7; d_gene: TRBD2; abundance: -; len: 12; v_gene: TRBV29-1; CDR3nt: TGCAGCGGGGGGACTAGCGGGTACGAGCAGTACTTC; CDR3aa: CSGGTSGYEQYF
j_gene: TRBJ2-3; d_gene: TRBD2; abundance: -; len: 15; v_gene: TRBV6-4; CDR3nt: TGTGCCAGCAGTGACTCTACTAGCGGAGTAGATACGCAGTATTTT; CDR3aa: CASSDSTSGVDTQYF
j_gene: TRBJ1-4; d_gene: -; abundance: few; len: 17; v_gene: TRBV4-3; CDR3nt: TGCGCCAGCAGCCAAGATCGATTTAACCAGGGAGGCGAAAAACTGTTTTTT; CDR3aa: CASSQDRFNQGGEKLFF
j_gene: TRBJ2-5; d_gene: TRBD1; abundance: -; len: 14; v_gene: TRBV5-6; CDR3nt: TGTGCCAGCAGTCCGACAGGGGGCATGGAGACCCAGTACTTC; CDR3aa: CASSPTGGMETQYF
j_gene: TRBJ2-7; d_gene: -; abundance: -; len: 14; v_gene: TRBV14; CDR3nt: TGTGCCAGCAGCCAAGTATACGGGAGTGGGGAGCAGTACTTC; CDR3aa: CASSQVYGSGEQYF
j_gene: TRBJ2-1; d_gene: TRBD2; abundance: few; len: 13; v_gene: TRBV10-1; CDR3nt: TGCGCATATACGGGAGGGCCTGGGAATGAGCAGTTCTTC; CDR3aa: CAYTGGPGNEQFF
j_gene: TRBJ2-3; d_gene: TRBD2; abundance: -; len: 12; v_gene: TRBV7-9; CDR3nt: TGTTCCAGCAACGCGGGAGAAGATACGCAGTATTTT; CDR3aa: CSSNAGEDTQYF
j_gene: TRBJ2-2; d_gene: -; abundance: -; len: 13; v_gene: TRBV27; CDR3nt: TGTGCCCGGAGGTACCGCGGGACCGGGGAGCTGTTTTTT; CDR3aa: CARRYRGTGELFF
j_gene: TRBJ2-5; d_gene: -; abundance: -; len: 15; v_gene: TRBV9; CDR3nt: TGTGCCAGCAGCGTAGCTCCCGGGGTTTGGGAGACCCAGTACTTC; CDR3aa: CASSVAPGVWETQYF
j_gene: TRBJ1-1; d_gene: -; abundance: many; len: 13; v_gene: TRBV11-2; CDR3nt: TGTGCCAGCAGCTCGTTCCGTGAGAAGGAAGCTTTCTTT; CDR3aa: CASSSFREKEAFF
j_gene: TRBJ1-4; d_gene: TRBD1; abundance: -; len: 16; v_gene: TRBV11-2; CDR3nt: TGTGCCAGCAGCTTTCCGGGACAGGGGAGGGATGAAAAACTGTTTTTT; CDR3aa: CASSFPGQGRDEKLFF
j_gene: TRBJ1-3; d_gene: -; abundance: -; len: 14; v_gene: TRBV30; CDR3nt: TGTGCCTGGACAGAGGATTCCTCTGGAAACACCATATATTTT; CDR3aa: CAWTEDSSGNTIYF
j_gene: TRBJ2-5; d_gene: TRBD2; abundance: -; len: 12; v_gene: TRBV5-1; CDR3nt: TGCGCCAGCACGGGGGGGGGAGAGACCCAGTACTTC; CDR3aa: CASTGGGETQYF
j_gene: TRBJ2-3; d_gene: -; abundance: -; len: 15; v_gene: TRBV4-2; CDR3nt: TGTGCCAGCAGCCAAGACGGGGTTAGCACAGATACGCAGTATTTT; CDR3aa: CASSQDGVSTDTQYF
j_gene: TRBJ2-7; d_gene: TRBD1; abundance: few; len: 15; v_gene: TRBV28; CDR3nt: TGTGCCAGCACCACTCGACAGGGACACTCCTACGAGCAGTACTTC; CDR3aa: CASTTRQGHSYEQYF
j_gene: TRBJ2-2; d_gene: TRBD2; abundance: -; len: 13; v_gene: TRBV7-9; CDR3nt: TGTGCCAGCAGCGGCCGGGAGGCCGGGGAGCTGTTTTTT; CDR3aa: CASSGREAGELFF
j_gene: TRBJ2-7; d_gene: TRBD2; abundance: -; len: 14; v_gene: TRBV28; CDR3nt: TGTGCCAGCAGGGGACTAGCGGGGCCTTACGAGCAGTACTTC; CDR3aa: CASRGLAGPYEQYF
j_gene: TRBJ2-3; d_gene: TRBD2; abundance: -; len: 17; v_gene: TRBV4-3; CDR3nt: TGCGCCAGCAGCCAAGATATAGCGGGAGGGAACACAGATACGCAGTATTTT; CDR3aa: CASSQDIAGGNTDTQYF
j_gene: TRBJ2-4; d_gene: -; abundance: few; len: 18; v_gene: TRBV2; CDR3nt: TGTGCCAGCAGTGTGAAGGGGGTGACTTTGTCTGGGAAAAACATTCAGTACTTC; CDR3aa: CASSVKGVTLSGKNIQYF
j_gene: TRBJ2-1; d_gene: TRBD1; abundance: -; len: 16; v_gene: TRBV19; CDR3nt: TGTGCCAGTAGCAGACGGGGGACAGGGGGCCCAAATGAGCAGTTCTTC; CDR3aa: CASSRRGTGGPNEQFF
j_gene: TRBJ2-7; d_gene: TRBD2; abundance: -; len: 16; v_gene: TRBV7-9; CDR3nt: TGTGCCAGCAGCCCCGACCGGACTAGCGGGATCTACGAGCAGTACTTC; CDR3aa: CASSPDRTSGIYEQYF
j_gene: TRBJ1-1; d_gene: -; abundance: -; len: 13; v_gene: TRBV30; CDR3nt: TGTGCCTGGAGTTTCCCCTTACTTACTGAAGCTTTCTTT; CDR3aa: CAWSFPLLTEAFF
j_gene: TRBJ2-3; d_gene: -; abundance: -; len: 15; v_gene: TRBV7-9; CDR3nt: TGTGCCAGCAGCTTAACGGGAAGGGGCACAGATACGCAGTATTTT; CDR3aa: CASSLTGRGTDTQYF
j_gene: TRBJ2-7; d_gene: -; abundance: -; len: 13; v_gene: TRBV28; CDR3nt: TGTGCCAGCGGAAAGACTAGCTCCTACGAGCAGTACTTC; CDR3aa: CASGKTSSYEQYF
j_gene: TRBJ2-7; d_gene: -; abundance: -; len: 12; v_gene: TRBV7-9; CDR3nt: TGTTCCAGCAGCATAACACCCTACGAGCAGTACTTC; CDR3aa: CSSSITPYEQYF
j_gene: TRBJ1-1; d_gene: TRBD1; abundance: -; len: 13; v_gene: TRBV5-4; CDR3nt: TGTGCCAGCAGCCTGAAGGGGGCCCCTGAAGCTTTCTTT; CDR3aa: CASSLKGAPEAFF
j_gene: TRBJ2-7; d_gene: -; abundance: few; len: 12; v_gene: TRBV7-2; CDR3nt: TGTGCCAGCAGGCTTACAGCCTACGAGCAGTACTTC; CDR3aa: CASRLTAYEQYF
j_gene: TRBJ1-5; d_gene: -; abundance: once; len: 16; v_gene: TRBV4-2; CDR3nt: TGTGCCAGCAGCCAAGAGGCAGGGGAAGGTGATCAGCCCCAGCATTTT; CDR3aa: CASSQEAGEGDQPQHF
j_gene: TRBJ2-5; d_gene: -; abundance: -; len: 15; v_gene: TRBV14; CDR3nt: TGTGCCAGCAGCCACGACCTTACAGGGTTAGAGACCCAGTACTTC; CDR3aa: CASSHDLTGLETQYF
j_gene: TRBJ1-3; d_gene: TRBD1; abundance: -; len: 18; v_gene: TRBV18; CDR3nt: TGTGCCAGCTCACCAACAGTGTGGACAGGATCCTCTGGAAACACCATATATTTT; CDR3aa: CASSPTVWTGSSGNTIYF
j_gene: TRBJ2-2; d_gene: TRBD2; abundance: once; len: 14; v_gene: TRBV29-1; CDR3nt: TGCAGCGTTGAACCTAGCGGGGTCACCGGGGAGCTGTTTTTT; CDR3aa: CSVEPSGVTGELFF
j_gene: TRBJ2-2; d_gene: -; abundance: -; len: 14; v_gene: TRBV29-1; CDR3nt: TGCAGCGTTGCTCGGCTAGCGAACACCGGGGAGCTGTTTTTT; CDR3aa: CSVARLANTGELFF
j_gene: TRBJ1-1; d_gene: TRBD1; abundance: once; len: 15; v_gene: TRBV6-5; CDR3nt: TGTGCCAGCAGTACAACCTCCGGGACAGGGCTAAGAGCTTTCTTT; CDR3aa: CASSTTSGTGLRAFF
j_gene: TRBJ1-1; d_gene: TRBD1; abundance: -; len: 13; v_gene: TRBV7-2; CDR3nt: TGTGCGACTCGGACAGGGAAGGCGGCTGAAGCTTTCTTT; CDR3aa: CATRTGKAAEAFF
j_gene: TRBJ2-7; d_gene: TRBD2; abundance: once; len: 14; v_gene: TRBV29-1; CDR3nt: TGCAGCGTTGTTCCAGCGGGAGGGCCTCACGAGCAGTACTTC; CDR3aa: CSVVPAGGPHEQYF
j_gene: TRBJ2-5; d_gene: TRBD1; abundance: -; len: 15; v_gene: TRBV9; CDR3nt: TGTGCCAGCAGCCCCAGAGGGACAGGGGTAGAGACCCAGTACTTC; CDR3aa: CASSPRGTGVETQYF
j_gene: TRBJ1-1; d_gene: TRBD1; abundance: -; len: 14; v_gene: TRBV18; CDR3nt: TGTGCCAGCTCACCGGGACAGCCGAACACTGAAGCTTTCTTT; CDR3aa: CASSPGQPNTEAFF
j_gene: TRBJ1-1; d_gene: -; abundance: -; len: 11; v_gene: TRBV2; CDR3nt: TGTGCCAGCAGTGCTGATCTCGGAGCTTTCTTT; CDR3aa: CASSADLGAFF
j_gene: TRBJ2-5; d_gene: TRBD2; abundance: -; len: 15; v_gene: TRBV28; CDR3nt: TGTGCCAGCAGTTTCCTGAGCGGGAGGGGAGAGACCCAGTACTTC; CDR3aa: CASSFLSGRGETQYF
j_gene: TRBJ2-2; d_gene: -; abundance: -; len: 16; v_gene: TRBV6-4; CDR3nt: TGTGCCAGCAGTGACTCGGAGGGTCGCGACACCGGGGAGCTGTTTTTT; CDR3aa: CASSDSEGRDTGELFF
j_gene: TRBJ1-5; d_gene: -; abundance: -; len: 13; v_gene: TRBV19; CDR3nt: TGTGCCACTATTCAGGGGAGCAATCAGCCCCAGCATTTT; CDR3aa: CATIQGSNQPQHF
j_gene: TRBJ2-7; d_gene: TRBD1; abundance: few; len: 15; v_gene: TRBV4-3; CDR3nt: TGCGCCAGCAGCCAAGGACAGGGGCCTTGGAACGAGCAGTACTTC; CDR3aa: CASSQGQGPWNEQYF
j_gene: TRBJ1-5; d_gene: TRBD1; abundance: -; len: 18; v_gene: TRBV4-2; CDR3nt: TGTGCCAGCAGCCAAGTACAGGGGGCAGGGAGTGGCAATCAGCCCCAGCATTTT; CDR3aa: CASSQVQGAGSGNQPQHF
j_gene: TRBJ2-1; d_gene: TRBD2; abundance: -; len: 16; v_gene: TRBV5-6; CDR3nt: TGTGCCAGCAGCTTGGGTCTAGCGGGCTTCTACAATGAGCAGTTCTTC; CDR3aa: CASSLGLAGFYNEQFF
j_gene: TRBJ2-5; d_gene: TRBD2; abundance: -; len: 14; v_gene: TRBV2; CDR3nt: TGTGCCAGCAGAGCACGACTAGCGGAAGAGACCCAGTACTTC; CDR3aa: CASRARLAEETQYF
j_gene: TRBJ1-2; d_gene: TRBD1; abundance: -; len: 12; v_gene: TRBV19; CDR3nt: TGTGCCAGTAGTCCCGGGGACAGCGGCTACACCTTC; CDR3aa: CASSPGDSGYTF